By share, the clone carrying this T cell receptor beta chain ranks as medium-sized. The antigen is undetermined. The treatment is: roughly 18 received Ad26.COV2.S at low or high dose, single or two shots; five or six received placebo; per-sample allocation not given. Sampling was performed 63 days after the first vaccine or placebo injection. Assay: immunoSEQ multiplex PCR; the TCRdb copy retains only in-frame clones and omits some. The sample shows roughly 320,000 clones, roughly 84% of them seen only once. The CDR3 runs 16 residues. Losses at the gene ends were 5 bases for V and 4 bases for J; bases not matched to a gene: 9. Germline V CDR1 and CDR2: SGHAT, FQNNGV. The data are from a study of Ad26.COV2.S vaccination and SARS-CoV-2 variants. Study background: Donor allocation was to the COV1001 Ad26.COV2.S trial arm. Intramuscular Ad26.COV2.S doses were given once or twice, 56 days apart. Study-wide results and caveats: Substantial response breadth was reportedly seen for spike-specific CD8+ and CD4+ T cells after vaccination.

The chain employs TRBV11-2 and TRBJ2-1; the match to TRBD2 covers 9 bases. The origin of this receptor is a person between 18 and 65 years old who received the Ad26.COV2.S COVID-19 vaccine or a placebo. This specimen consisted of peripheral blood, obtained in a trial of Ad26.COV2.S vaccine versus placebo. The CDR3 nucleotides are TGTGCCAGCAGCCCCCAGTTAGCGGGGGTGTACAATGAGCAGTTCTTC. The encoded protein is CASSPQLAGVYNEQFF.